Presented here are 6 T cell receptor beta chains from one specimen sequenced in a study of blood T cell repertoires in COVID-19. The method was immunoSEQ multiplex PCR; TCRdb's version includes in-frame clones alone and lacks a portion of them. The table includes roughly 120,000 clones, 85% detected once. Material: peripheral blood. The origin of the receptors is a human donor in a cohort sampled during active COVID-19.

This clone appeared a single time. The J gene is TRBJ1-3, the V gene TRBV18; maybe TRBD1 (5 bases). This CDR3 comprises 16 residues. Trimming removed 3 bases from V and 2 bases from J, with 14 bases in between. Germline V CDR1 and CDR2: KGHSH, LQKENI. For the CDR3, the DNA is TGTGCCAGCTCACCCCGGGAGAAGGGACCTGGAAACACCATATATTTT. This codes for CASSPREKGPGNTIYF.

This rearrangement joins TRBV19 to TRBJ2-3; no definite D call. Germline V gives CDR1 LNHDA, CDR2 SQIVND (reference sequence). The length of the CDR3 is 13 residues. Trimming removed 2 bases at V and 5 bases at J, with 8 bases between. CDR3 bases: TGTGCCAGTAGTATACTGGCCCGAGATACGCAGTATTTT. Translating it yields CASSILARDTQYF.

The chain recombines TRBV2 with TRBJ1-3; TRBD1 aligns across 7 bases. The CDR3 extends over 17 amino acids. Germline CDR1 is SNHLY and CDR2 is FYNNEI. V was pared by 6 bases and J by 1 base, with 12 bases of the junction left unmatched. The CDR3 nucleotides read TGTGCCAGCAGATATCCGGGAGGGGGCTATTCTGGAAACACCATATATTTT. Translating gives CASRYPGGGYSGNTIYF.

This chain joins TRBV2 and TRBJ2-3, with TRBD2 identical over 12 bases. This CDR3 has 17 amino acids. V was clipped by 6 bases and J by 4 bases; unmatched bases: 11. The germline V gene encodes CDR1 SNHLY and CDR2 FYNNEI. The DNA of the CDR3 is TGTGCCAGCAGAGGATCAGCTAGCGGGGGGGGCCCAGATACGCAGTATTTT. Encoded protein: CASRGSASGGGPDTQYF.

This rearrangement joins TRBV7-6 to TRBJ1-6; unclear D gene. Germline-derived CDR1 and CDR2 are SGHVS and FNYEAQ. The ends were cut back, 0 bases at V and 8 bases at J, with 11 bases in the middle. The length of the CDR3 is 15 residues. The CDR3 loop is CASSLAGNLDSPLHF. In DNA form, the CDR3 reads TGTGCCAGCAGCTTAGCCGGGAACCTTGATTCACCCCTCCACTTT.

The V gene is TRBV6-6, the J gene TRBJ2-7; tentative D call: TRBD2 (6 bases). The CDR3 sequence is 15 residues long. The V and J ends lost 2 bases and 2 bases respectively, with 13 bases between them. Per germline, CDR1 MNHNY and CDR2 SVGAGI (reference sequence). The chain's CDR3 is CASSYAGTATYEQYF. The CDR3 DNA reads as TGTGCCAGCAGTTACGCGGGGACCGCTACCTACGAGCAGTACTTC.